This passage covers 30 T cell receptor beta chains from one sample sequenced in a study of blood T cell repertoires in COVID-19. Measured with immunoSEQ multiplex PCR; TCRdb has only the in-frame clones, and not every one. This table has approximately 200,000 clones, about 80% appearing once. Sequenced material: PBMCs or T cells enriched from blood (not recorded which). The receptors derive from a middle-aged woman with acute COVID-19.

This chain joins TRBV28 and TRBJ2-7; 9 nucleotides match TRBD2. Germline V gene lookup returns CDR1 MDHEN and CDR2 SYDVKM. The CDR3 has 15 amino acids. Trimming cost V 2 bases and J 0 bases; bases outside gene matches: 2. CDR3 amino acids: CASSLLAGSSYEQYF. CDR3 sequence (DNA): TGTGCCAGCAGTTTACTAGCGGGAAGCTCCTACGAGCAGTACTTC.

The chain joins TRBV6-2 or TRBV6-3 to TRBJ1-2, with a possible D match to TRBD1 (6 bases). Trimming removed 0 bases from V and 2 bases from J, with 7 bases in between. The CDR3 runs to 14 residues. The germline V gene encodes CDR1 MNHEY and CDR2 SVGEGT. The CDR3 bases are TGTGCCAGCAGTTACTCCGGACAGAACTATGGCTACACCTTC. The encoded protein is CASSYSGQNYGYTF.

This chain uses TRBV9 with TRBJ2-7; 7 bases agree with TRBD2. CDR3 size: 15 residues. The trim removed 0 bases at V and 2 bases at J, leaving 5 bases unmatched. Germline values: CDR1 SGDLS, CDR2 YYNGEE. In DNA, the CDR3 is TGTGCCAGCAGCGTAGTTCCTAGCGGTCCCTACGAGCAGTACTTC. It yields the protein CASSVVPSGPYEQYF.

The CDR3 reads CASSMASTDTQYF. The CDR3 DNA sequence: TGTGCCAGTAGTATGGCCTCCACAGATACGCAGTATTTT. The rearrangement uses TRBV19 and TRBJ2-3; unclear D gene. Trimming removed 3 bases from V and 2 bases from J, with 6 bases in between. The V gene's germline CDR1 is LNHDA and CDR2 SQIVND (reference sequence). There are 13 residues in the CDR3.

V and J are TRBV3-1 (or the pseudogene TRBV3-2) and TRBJ2-2; D remains ambiguous. The V end lost 3 bases, the J end lost 4 bases, and 15 bases lay between the germline ends. In germline, CDR1 is LGHDT, CDR2 YNNKEL (reference sequence). There are 16 residues in the CDR3. CDR3 sequence: CASSQFSRSSTGELFF. Here the CDR3 DNA reads TGTGCCAGCAGCCAGTTCAGTCGGAGTTCCACCGGGGAGCTGTTTTTT.

CDR3 nucleotide sequence: TGTGCCAGCTCACCTCAGGACAGGGGGCGCACAGATACGCAGTATTTT. It encodes CASSPQDRGRTDTQYF. The J gene is TRBJ2-3, the V gene TRBV18; 11 positions match TRBD1. CDR3 size: 16 residues. V was clipped by 3 bases and J by 1 base; unmatched bases: 3. From germline, CDR1 is KGHSH and CDR2 LQKENI.

This clone was seen a few times. The chain is built from TRBV7-8 and TRBJ1-1; 9 bases map to TRBD1. Trimming at V came to 4 bases and at J to 1 base, leaving 4 bases not matched to a gene. Germline V lookup: CDR1 SGHVS, CDR2 FQNEAQ. The CDR3 is made up of 15 amino acids. CDR3: CASSSGQGWNTEAFF. As DNA, the CDR3 is TGTGCCAGCAGCTCGGGACAGGGTTGGAACACTGAAGCTTTCTTT.

The rearrangement uses TRBV19 and TRBJ1-4, with a tentative D call TRBD1 (5 bases). The germline CDR1 and CDR2 sequences are LNHDA and SQIVND (reference sequence). There are 15 residues in the CDR3. The V and J ends lost 1 base and 5 bases respectively, with 11 bases between them. This CDR3 is CASSIGGLQNEKLFF. CDR3 coding DNA: TGTGCCAGTAGTATAGGGGGACTCCAGAATGAAAAACTGTTTTTT.

This chain uses TRBV9 with TRBJ2-3; 7 bases are a match to TRBD2. The germline CDR1 and CDR2 sequences are SGDLS and YYNGEE. The V segment lost 2 bases and the J segment 2 bases; nucleotides outside the gene matches: 5. CDR3 length: 15 amino acids. The CDR3 protein is CASSVGGRNTDTQYF. For the CDR3, the DNA is TGTGCCAGCAGCGTGGGGGGGAGGAACACAGATACGCAGTATTTT.

V usage is TRBV9 and J usage is TRBJ2-2; 13 bases line up with TRBD2. Trimming at V came to 4 bases and at J to 4 bases, leaving 4 bases not matched to a gene. The CDR3 is made up of 16 amino acids. Germline V lookup: CDR1 SGDLS, CDR2 YYNGEE. For the CDR3, the DNA is TGTGCCAGCAGCACTAGACTAGCGGGAGGCACCGGGGAGCTGTTTTTT. Amino acid sequence: CASSTRLAGGTGELFF.

The sample holds one count of this clone. The chain has TRBV19 and TRBJ2-1; TRBD1 aligns across 9 bases. Germline assignment: CDR1 LNHDA and CDR2 SQIVND (reference sequence). The length of the CDR3 is 16 residues. V lost 7 bases and J lost 8; bases outside the gene matches: 15. CDR3 nucleotide sequence: TGTGCCAGTACGCACAGGGGGCGAGGGGGTTCCGATGAGCAGTTCTTC. Translating gives CASTHRGRGGSDEQFF.

The rearrangement joins TRBV28 to TRBJ1-1; D is ambiguous. Trimming removed 5 bases from V and 1 base from J, with 14 bases in between. This CDR3 is 15 amino acids long. Germline CDR1 MDHEN, CDR2 SYDVKM. The CDR3 sequence: CASSTTRAGNTEAFF. DNA of the CDR3: TGTGCCAGCAGTACCACAAGGGCGGGGAACACTGAAGCTTTCTTT. The whole variable domain, remainder taken from reference TRBV28 and TRBJ1-1, is DVKVTQSSRYLVKRTGEKVFLECVQDMDHENMFWYRQDPGLGLRLIYFSYDVKMKEKGDIPEGYSVSREKKERFSLILESASTNQTSMYLCASSTTRAGNTEAFFGQGTRLTVV.

The chain recombines TRBV6-1 with TRBJ2-7, with D possibly being TRBD1 (6 bases). The length of the CDR3 is 15 residues. Germline-derived CDR1 and CDR2 are MNHNS and SASEGT. Trimming shortened V by 3 bases and J by 2 bases, and 14 bases separated the two germline ends. CDR3 amino acids: CASSEDSRPTYEQYF. The CDR3 DNA reads TGTGCCAGCAGTGAGGACAGTCGGCCTACCTACGAGCAGTACTTC.

The chain employs TRBV7-9 and TRBJ1-6; 7 bases match TRBD1. This CDR3 spans 15 amino acids. From germline, CDR1 is SEHNR and CDR2 FQNEAQ (reference sequence). The ends lost 4 bases at V and 5 bases at J; junction bases unmatched: 5. The CDR3 nucleotides read TGTGCCAGCAGCTACCGGGACAGTCATAATTCACCCCTCCACTTT. Amino acid sequence: CASSYRDSHNSPLHF.

This clone was picked up many times. Other DNA sequences of this sample code for an identical CDR3. The chain joins TRBV5-1 to TRBJ1-5; possible D gene TRBD1, 5 bases. The V gene lost 1 base and the J gene lost 7 bases, with 12 bases spanning the gap. Germline V CDR1 and CDR2: SGHRS, YFSETQ. The CDR3 spans 14 residues. CDR3: CASSLRQGGQPQHF. The DNA for the CDR3 is TGCGCCAGCAGCTTGCGGCAGGGTGGGCAGCCCCAGCATTTT.

This clone turned up a few times. The chain employs TRBV24-1 and TRBJ2-5; 9 positions agree with TRBD2. The CDR3 is made up of 18 amino acids. In germline, CDR1 is KGHDR, CDR2 SFDVKD. V lost 9 bases, J lost 4 bases, and 20 bases stayed unmatched. CDR3 loop: CATGRRASGEMKGETQYF. Here the CDR3 DNA reads TGTGCCACCGGTAGACGGGCTAGCGGGGAAATGAAGGGAGAGACCCAGTACTTC.

The genes are TRBV12-3 or TRBV12-4 and TRBJ1-5, with 7 bases matching TRBD1. The trim removed 7 bases at V and 6 bases at J, leaving 3 bases unmatched. CDR3 length: 12 residues. CDR3 residues: CASTRQGQPQHF. In DNA, the CDR3 is TGTGCCAGCACCAGACAGGGTCAGCCCCAGCATTTT.

The chain combines TRBV27 with TRBJ1-2; D is perhaps TRBD1 (6 bases). The length of the CDR3 is 16 residues. In germline, CDR1 is MNHEY, CDR2 SMNVEV (reference sequence). Between the trimmed V and J ends, which lost 0 bases and 5 bases, there was a span of 16 bases. The CDR3 DNA is TGTGCCAGCAGTTTATCCGTAGTAGCAGGGGTTTATGGCTACACCTTC. Residues: CASSLSVVAGVYGYTF.

This rearrangement joins TRBV18 to TRBJ1-3; 10 nucleotides line up with TRBD1. The CDR3 is 16 amino acids. The germline V gene encodes CDR1 KGHSH and CDR2 LQKENI. J gave up 4 bases and V 2 bases, and 5 bases lay outside the gene matches. The CDR3 nucleotides are TGTGCCAGCTCACCAGACCGACAGGGGGCCGGAAACACCATATATTTT. As protein: CASSPDRQGAGNTIYF.

The rearrangement uses TRBV28 and TRBJ1-2; TRBD1 might be the D (5 bases). Germline-derived CDR1 and CDR2 are MDHEN and SYDVKM. The CDR3 consists of 14 residues. The V end lost 3 bases, the J end lost 3 bases, and 11 bases lay between the germline ends. CDR3 nucleotide sequence: TGTGCCAGCAGTTTCGGTGCAGGGTACTATGGCTACACCTTC. Encoded protein: CASSFGAGYYGYTF.

CDR3 region: CASSGTANYGYTF. In DNA, the CDR3 is TGTGCCAGCAGCGGAACAGCTAACTATGGCTACACCTTC. V and J are TRBV7-8 and TRBJ1-2; no reliable D call. The CDR3 sequence is 13 residues long. Trimming shortened V by 5 bases and J by 0 bases, and 7 bases separated the two germline ends. Per the germline V gene, CDR1 is SGHVS and CDR2 is FQNEAQ.

The chain employs TRBV6-4 and TRBJ2-7; TRBD2 matches 7 bases. The V gene end was trimmed by 0 bases and the J gene end by 6 bases; junction bases not matched to a gene: 2. The germline V gene encodes CDR1 MRHNA and CDR2 SNTAGT. This CDR3 is built from 13 residues. CDR3 DNA: TGTGCCAGCAGTGACTCGACGGGGGGCGAGCAGTACTTC. It is translated as CASSDSTGGEQYF.

The chain has TRBV10-3 and TRBJ2-7; TRBD1 might be the D (5 bases). V lost 9 bases and J lost 6, with 12 bases in between. Germline V gives CDR1 ENHRY, CDR2 SYGVKD. This CDR3 has 11 residues. The chain's CDR3 is CAIKQEGEQYF. CDR3 sequence (DNA): TGTGCCATTAAACAGGAAGGCGAGCAGTACTTC.

The chain links TRBV6-5 to TRBJ2-3, with D possibly TRBD1 on 6 matching bases. The CDR3 totals 16 residues. The germline gives CDR1 MNHEY, CDR2 SVGAGI. Trimming took off 2 bases at V and 1 base at J, with 13 bases between the two ends. The CDR3, as DNA: TGTGCCAGCAGTTACCCACAGGGTGATGGCACAGATACGCAGTATTTT. Translating it yields CASSYPQGDGTDTQYF.

V is TRBV4-2 and J is TRBJ2-1, with 11 positions matching TRBD2. V lost 5 bases and J lost 5; bases outside the gene matches: 5. The CDR3 is 15 amino acids. Germline CDR1 is LGHNA and CDR2 is YNFKEQ. The CDR3 DNA reads as TGTGCCAGCAGCAAACTAGCGGGAGCGAACAATGAGCAGTTCTTC. Protein: CASSKLAGANNEQFF.

The chain carries TRBV6-5 and TRBJ2-7; TRBD1 matches 8 bases. The CDR3 runs to 15 residues. Germline CDR1 and CDR2: MNHEY and SVGAGI. V trimming: 6 bases; J trimming: 3 bases; junction bases outside the gene matches: 10. Here the CDR3 reads CASRHGQGSYYEQYF. CDR3 DNA sequence: TGTGCCAGCAGACACGGACAGGGTTCCTACTACGAGCAGTACTTC.

This clone was found once. V is TRBV7-3 and J is TRBJ2-1; no clear D. Germline V lookup: CDR1 SGHTA, CDR2 FQGTGA. The V end lost 1 base, the J end lost 0 bases, and 7 bases lay between the germline ends. CDR3 length: 15 amino acids. Here the CDR3 reads CASSLRGSSYNEQFF. In nucleotides, the CDR3 is TGTGCCAGCAGCTTAAGAGGCAGCTCCTACAATGAGCAGTTCTTC.

The J gene is TRBJ2-6, the V gene TRBV7-9; the D is unclear. Germline-derived CDR1 and CDR2 are SEHNR and FQNEAQ (reference sequence). The CDR3 totals 13 residues. V lost 5 bases and J lost 0, with 2 bases in between. The CDR3 is CASSRSGANVLTF. The CDR3 DNA sequence: TGTGCCAGCAGCCGCTCTGGGGCCAACGTCCTGACTTTC.

This chain links TRBV5-5 with TRBJ2-1; D is unclear. This CDR3 has 12 residues. Per germline, CDR1 SGHKS and CDR2 YYEKEE (reference sequence). Trimming took off 6 bases at V and 12 bases at J, with 16 bases between the two ends. CDR3 in DNA: TGTGCCAGCACCGACTCTGAGTGGAGGCAGTTCTTC. Its translation is CASTDSEWRQFF.

This clone was seen more than once but under ten times. CDR3 amino acids: CASSLAADFNYGYTF. CDR3 nucleotides: TGTGCCAGCAGCTTAGCGGCAGACTTCAACTATGGCTACACCTTC. V is TRBV11-2 and J is TRBJ1-2; D not resolved. Germline-derived CDR1 and CDR2 are SGHAT and FQNNGV. Between the trimmed V and J ends, which lost 1 base and 2 bases, there was a span of 11 bases. The CDR3 loop spans 15 amino acids.